These T cell receptor beta chains were read from a single sample in a study of blood T cell repertoires in COVID-19. Here immunoSEQ multiplex PCR was the method, and the copy in TCRdb shows in-frame clones only, minus some. The sample has roughly 260,000 clones, 75% to 95% seen once. Sequenced material: PBMCs or T cells enriched from blood (not recorded which). The receptors shown here come from a woman younger than 30 who had recovered from COVID-19. Each CDR3 is given with its conserved first and last residue. The D gene is left open where the match is weak. Part of the rows lack a size; the others show once, few, many or a class for expanded clones.

14 TRBJ1-2 TRBV14 once . TGTGCCAGCAGCCAATCCCTAAGGAGGGGTGGCTACACCTTC CASSQSLRRGGYTF
14 TRBJ2-7 TRBV19 . TRBD1 TGTGCCAGTAGAAGACAGGGGGCGGGCTACGAGCAGTACTTC CASRRQGAGYEQYF
14 TRBJ2-7 TRBV5-1 . TRBD1 TGCGCCAGCAGCTTAGACAGGGTGGCCTACGAGCAGTACTTC CASSLDRVAYEQYF
15 TRBJ1-3 TRBV5-1 . . TGCGCCAGCAGTCCCGGAGGGACGGGCGGAAACACCATATATTTT CASSPGGTGGNTIYF
13 TRBJ1-3 TRBV19 . TRBD1 TGTGCCAGTCGCCCCAGGGGGGGAAACACCATATATTTT CASRPRGGNTIYF
13 TRBJ1-1 TRBV27 . . TGTGCCAGCACCGGGCGACGGGGCACTGAAGCTTTCTTT CASTGRRGTEAFF
15 TRBJ1-6 TRBV14 . . TGTGCCAGCAGCTTAAGACAGGATTTCAATTCACCCCTCCACTTT CASSLRQDFNSPLHF
16 TRBJ2-3 TRBV12-5 . TRBD1 TGTGCTAGTGGCCCCCCCGGACAGGGATCGGCGGGTACGCAGTATTTT CASGPPGQGSAGTQYF
13 TRBJ1-4 TRBV28 . . TGTGCCAGCAGCCTACGACAGGATGAAAAACTGTTTTTT CASSLRQDEKLFF
14 TRBJ1-6 TRBV7-2 few . TGTGCCAGCACGCTAGGGGGGGCGAGTTCACCCCTCCACTTT CASTLGGASSPLHF
17 TRBJ1-1 TRBV4-3 . . TGCGCCAGCAGCCAAGATGGATTGGAAGTAGGGAGCACTGAAGCTTTCTTT CASSQDGLEVGSTEAFF
14 TRBJ2-5 TRBV28 . TRBD1 TGTGCCAGCACCCGCAACCAGGGGGTAGAGACCCAGTACTTC CASTRNQGVETQYF
12 TRBJ2-7 TRBV7-2 . . TGTGCCAGCAGCTTAAAGAGTGGCGAGCAGTACTTC CASSLKSGEQYF
14 TRBJ2-1 TRBV19 . TRBD2 TGTGCCAGTAGTAAGAGGCGGGAGGGGTTTGAGCAGTTCTTC CASSKRREGFEQFF
18 TRBJ2-3 TRBV7-6 . TRBD1 TGTGCCAGCAGCGGGCGCCAGCAGGGGGTACAGAGCACAGATACGCAGTATTTT CASSGRQQGVQSTDTQYF
14 TRBJ1-5 TRBV7-2 . TRBD1 TGTGCCAGCAGCGGAGGGACAGCCAATCAGCCCCAGCATTTT CASSGGTANQPQHF
13 TRBJ1-1 TRBV7-9 once . TGTGCCAGCAGCTTAGACAGAGAACTTAGGGCTTTCTTT CASSLDRELRAFF
14 TRBJ1-2 TRBV27 . TRBD1 TGTGCCAGCAGTTTATCACAGGGGAGGAATGGCTACACCTTC CASSLSQGRNGYTF
14 TRBJ2-1 TRBV3-1/TRBV3-2 . TRBD2 TGTGCCAGCAGCCAAGCTGTTAGCGGGGGGAGGCGGTTCTTC CASSQAVSGGRRFF
14 TRBJ1-6 TRBV11-2 . . TGTGCCAGCAGCCCAGGGTTTTCGGATTCACCCCTCCACTTT CASSPGFSDSPLHF
14 TRBJ1-5 TRBV6-5 . . TGTGCCAGCACGGGTCGGAGGGGCCCCCAGCCCCAGCATTTT CASTGRRGPQPQHF
15 TRBJ1-2 TRBV9 . . TGTGCCAGCAGCGACACAGGTTCTTCAGGGTATGGCTACACCTTC CASSDTGSSGYGYTF
11 TRBJ2-7 TRBV20-1 . TRBD1 TGCAGTGCAGGTCGACAGGGAGTGCAGTACTTC CSAGRQGVQYF
16 TRBJ2-3 TRBV5-4 . TRBD2 TGTGCCAGCAGCTTGCAAGCGGGGGCTAGCACAGATACGCAGTATTTT CASSLQAGASTDTQYF
13 TRBJ1-1 TRBV18 . . TGTGCCAGCTCACCACCTGCGGTCCCTGAAGCTTTCTTT CASSPPAVPEAFF
14 TRBJ2-1 TRBV10-3 . . TGTGCCACCATAGGGGGGGCGAGGTACAATGAGCAGTTCTTC CATIGGARYNEQFF